The 2 T cell receptor beta chains in this list originate from one sample, sequenced in a study of OX40 agonist ivuxolimab in advanced cancers. Here immunoSEQ multiplex PCR was the method, and the copy in TCRdb shows in-frame clones only, minus some. Of 72,000 or so clones listed, 80% are singletons. The sample was CD4+ or CD8+ T cells sorted from blood, taken in a trial of the OX40 agonist ivuxolimab. The origin of the receptors is an adult with an advanced solid tumor such as melanoma, head and neck, liver or kidney cancer.

CDR3 sequence reads: CAISEGQIGELFF. The CDR3 DNA sequence: TGTGCCATCAGTGAGGGGCAGATCGGGGAGCTGTTTTTT. The rearrangement joins TRBV10-3 to TRBJ2-2; no firm D call. Trimming removed 2 bases from V and 7 bases from J, with 8 bases in between. This CDR3 comprises 13 residues. Germline CDR1 reads ENHRY; CDR2 reads SYGVKD.

This sequence joins TRBV6-5 and TRBJ2-7, with 7 bases lining up with TRBD2. The germline V gene has CDR1 MNHEY and CDR2 SVGAGI. The V segment lost 8 bases and the J segment 2 bases; nucleotides outside the gene matches: 0. This CDR3 has 11 residues. This chain's CDR3 is CASRGAYEQYF. The CDR3 region has the DNA TGTGCCAGCCGGGGGGCCTACGAGCAGTACTTC.